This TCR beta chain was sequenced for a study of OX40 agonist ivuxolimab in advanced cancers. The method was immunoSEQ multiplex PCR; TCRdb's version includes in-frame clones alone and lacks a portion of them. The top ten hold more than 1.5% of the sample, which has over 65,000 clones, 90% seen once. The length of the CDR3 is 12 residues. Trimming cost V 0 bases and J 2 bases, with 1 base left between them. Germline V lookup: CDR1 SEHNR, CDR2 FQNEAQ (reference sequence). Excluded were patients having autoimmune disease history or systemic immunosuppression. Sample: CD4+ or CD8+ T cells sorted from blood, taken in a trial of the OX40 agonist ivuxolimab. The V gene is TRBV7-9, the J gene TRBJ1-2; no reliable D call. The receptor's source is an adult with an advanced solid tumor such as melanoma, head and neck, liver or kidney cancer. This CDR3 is CASSLANYGYTF. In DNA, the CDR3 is TGTGCCAGCAGCTTAGCAAACTATGGCTACACCTTC.